Here is one T cell receptor (beta chain) with its context. Its cognate antigen is unknown. The source of the sample is a study of cytotoxic CD8 clonotypes in ibrutinib-treated CLL. Whole-study findings and limits: Clonality correlated strongly with circulating CD8+ T cells and exceeded age-matched healthy donors at baseline. Before falling back toward baseline at progression, clonality had risen at the time of ibrutinib response.

Data came from immunoSEQ multiplex PCR; TCRdb stores just in-frame clones and leaves some out. The data show 110,000 to 150,000 clones, 85% to 95% seen once. This CDR3 is built from 13 residues. V shed 6 bases and J shed 7 bases, with 13 bases lying between them. Germline assignment: CDR1 MNHEY and CDR2 SMNVEV (reference sequence). The material was PBMCs, obtained after 12 months of ibrutinib treatment. J is TRBJ2-4 and V is TRBV27, with a tentative D call TRBD2 (5 bases). This receptor was identified in a human donor with chronic lymphocytic leukemia. The CDR3 is CASRLSRENIQYF. The CDR3 DNA reads TGTGCCAGCAGACTCTCGAGGGAGAACATTCAGTACTTC.